The 28 T cell receptor beta chains presented below share a single source sample, sequenced in a study of shared clonotypes between healthy human individuals. Repertoires were generated with immunoSEQ multiplex PCR, while TCRdb's copy carries only in-frame clones and drops some. Among some 2.4 million clones, 93% were seen once, and the ten largest hold roughly 0.39%. The sample comprised naive CD4+ T cells from PBMCs. Stated subset: CD45RA+ positively selected. The receptors shown here come from a man between 18 and 35 years old in good health. Some clones in this sample may be carry-over from other donors' samples.

This clone was recorded a few times. Different DNA sequences within this sample yield the same CDR3. This chain connects TRBV7-3 to TRBJ1-1; 9 nucleotides agree with TRBD1. The CDR3 spans 15 residues. CDR1 is SGHTA and CDR2 is FQGTGA in the germline V gene. Trimming cost V 1 base and J 1 base; bases outside gene matches: 1. CDR3 sequence reads: CASSLMGQGNTEAFF. The CDR3 DNA is TGTGCCAGCAGCTTAATGGGACAGGGGAACACTGAAGCTTTCTTT.

The chain links TRBV18 to TRBJ2-2, with 7 bases that match TRBD1. The V and J ends lost 4 bases and 3 bases, in that order; junction bases with no gene match: 5. Germline loops: CDR1 KGHSH, CDR2 LQKENI. The CDR3 contains 15 residues. The CDR3 nucleotides are TGTGCCAGCTCACTAAGGGACAGCCACACCGGGGAGCTGTTTTTT. As protein: CASSLRDSHTGELFF.

The V call is TRBV7-2, the J call TRBJ1-2, with 9 bases matching TRBD1. V lost 1 base, J lost 6 bases, and 9 bases stayed unmatched. Germline CDR1 is SGHTA and CDR2 is FQGNSA. This CDR3 contains 16 residues. CDR3 bases: TGTGCCAGCAGCTTAGGACCCGGACAGGGGACGGATGGCTACACCTTC. It translates to CASSLGPGQGTDGYTF.

The chain couples TRBV7-3 to TRBJ2-1; 10 bases line up with TRBD2. From germline, CDR1 is SGHTA and CDR2 FQGTGA. J was trimmed by 7 bases and V by 1 base; bases with no gene match: 13. The CDR3 contains 18 residues. Written as DNA, the CDR3 is TGTGCCAGCAGCTTAATCCCCCAAGAAGCGGGAGGGAGAAATGAGCAGTTCTTC. Translating gives CASSLIPQEAGGRNEQFF.

The genes are TRBV28 and TRBJ2-1, with 11 bases matching TRBD2. V gave up 6 bases and J gave up 5 bases; unmatched junction bases: 6. Germline CDR1 and CDR2: MDHEN and SYDVKM. The CDR3 is made up of 15 amino acids. Here the CDR3 reads CASRPGTSGHNEQFF. CDR3 DNA sequence: TGTGCCAGCAGGCCGGGGACTAGCGGACACAATGAGCAGTTCTTC. The variable domain in full, completed from reference TRBV28 and TRBJ2-1, reads DVKVTQSSRYLVKRTGEKVFLECVQDMDHENMFWYRQDPGLGLRLIYFSYDVKMKEKGDIPEGYSVSREKKERFSLILESASTNQTSMYLCASRPGTSGHNEQFFGPGTRLTVL.

This clone was found once. The chain joins TRBV6-1 to TRBJ2-2; 8 bases are a match to TRBD1. The CDR3 is made up of 16 amino acids. V was clipped by 3 bases and J by 0 bases; unmatched bases: 3. Germline V CDR1 and CDR2: MNHNS, SASEGT. The CDR3 region is CASSEMGQANTGELFF. CDR3 bases: TGTGCCAGCAGTGAGATGGGACAGGCGAACACCGGGGAGCTGTTTTTT.

J is TRBJ2-3 and V is TRBV5-1; D assignment may be TRBD1 or TRBD2 (5 bases each). The CDR3 runs 20 residues. Between the trimmed V and J ends, which lost 4 bases and 0 bases, there was a span of 27 bases. The germline V gene has CDR1 SGHRS and CDR2 YFSETQ. DNA for the CDR3: TGCGCCAGCAGCGGGGGTCAGGGCGCGGACCGACAGCGAAGCACAGATACGCAGTATTTT. Protein product: CASSGGQGADRQRSTDTQYF.

This chain links TRBV15 with TRBJ1-2, with a possible D match to TRBD1 (5 bases). This CDR3 has 17 amino acids. Germline V gene sequence: CDR1 LNHNV, CDR2 YYDKDF (reference sequence). V gave up 0 bases and J gave up 4 bases, with 18 bases separating them. CDR3 sequence reads: CATSRDQVFGTVYGYTF. The CDR3 DNA is TGTGCCACCAGCAGAGATCAGGTTTTCGGGACGGTCTATGGCTACACCTTC.

V is TRBV27 and J is TRBJ2-6; 8 bases are a match to TRBD1. V lost 8 bases, J lost 2 bases, and 8 bases stayed unmatched. The CDR3 runs 16 residues. Germline CDR1 reads MNHEY; CDR2 reads SMNVEV (reference sequence). The CDR3 DNA is TGTGCCAGCGGCAGGGGGCGACAGGCTGGGGCCAACGTCCTGACTTTC. Amino acids: CASGRGRQAGANVLTF.

This clone was seen only once. In the same sample, other DNA sequences code for this CDR3. The chain carries TRBV5-4 and TRBJ2-1; TRBD2 is a possible D gene (5 bases). Germline V lookup: CDR1 SGHNT, CDR2 YYREEE (reference sequence). The CDR3 is made up of 14 amino acids. With 0 bases removed from V and 6 bases from J, the gap between germline ends came to 10 bases. The CDR3 DNA reads as TGTGCCAGCAGCTTGGCGTCAGGAGGCAATGAGCAGTTCTTC. Amino acid sequence: CASSLASGGNEQFF.

This sequence joins TRBV2 and TRBJ2-5, with D unresolved. V lost 3 bases and J lost 5, with 10 bases in between. CDR1 SNHLY and CDR2 FYNNEI come from the germline V gene. The CDR3 spans 13 residues. The CDR3 DNA is TGTGCCAGCAGTGACGAATTCCGGGAGACCCAGTACTTC. This codes for CASSDEFRETQYF.

This clone was picked up a small number of times. The same CDR3 can be traced to other DNA sequences in this sample. The chain uses TRBV9 and TRBJ2-6; D gene ambiguous. Trimming removed 0 bases at V and 1 base at J, with 5 bases between. In germline, CDR1 is SGDLS, CDR2 YYNGEE. CDR3 length: 15 residues. The CDR3 loop reads CASSVVGSGANVLTF. CDR3 bases: TGTGCCAGCAGCGTAGTGGGGTCTGGGGCCAACGTCCTGACTTTC.

J is TRBJ2-5 and V is TRBV7-3, with unresolved D. V lost 0 bases and J 3 bases, leaving 11 bases between the germline ends. Germline V gene data show CDR1 as SGHTA and CDR2 as FQGTGA. CDR3 length: 15 residues. The CDR3 DNA reads as TGTGCCAGCAGCTTAACCGGGTTAGCCGAAGAGACCCAGTACTTC. Protein sequence: CASSLTGLAEETQYF. Complete variable domain (other parts from reference TRBV7-3 and TRBJ2-5): GAGVSQTPSNKVTEKGKYVELRCDPISGHTALYWYRQSLGQGPEFLIYFQGTGAADDSGLPNDRFFAVRPEGSVSTLKIQRTERGDSAVYLCASSLTGLAEETQYFGPGTRLLVL.

V is TRBV5-1 and J is TRBJ1-4; 7 bases match TRBD1. The germline gives CDR1 SGHRS, CDR2 YFSETQ. The CDR3 is 17 residues long. The J segment lost 3 bases and the V segment lost 0 bases, leaving 8 bases of the junction unmatched. The CDR3 DNA is TGCGCCAGCAGCTTGGGACCGGGACAGCCAGCTAATGAAAAACTGTTTTTT. Amino acids: CASSLGPGQPANEKLFF. The complete variable domain, with remaining parts taken from reference TRBV5-1 and TRBJ1-4, reads KAGVTQTPRYLIKTRGQQVTLSCSPISGHRSVSWYQQTPGQGLQFLFEYFSETQRNKGNFPGRFSGRQFSNSRSEMNVSTLELGDSALYLCASSLGPGQPANEKLFFGSGTQLSVL.

V usage is TRBV19 and J usage is TRBJ1-4; maybe TRBD1 (5 bases). Germline V gene lookup returns CDR1 LNHDA and CDR2 SQIVND (reference sequence). This CDR3 has 14 residues. V gave up 8 bases and J gave up 6 bases, with 16 bases separating them. CDR3 DNA: TGTGCCAGTTACGACAGATATCGAGATGAAAAACTGTTTTTT. Translation: CASYDRYRDEKLFF.

The chain is built from TRBV25-1 and TRBJ2-7, with D hard to call. Germline values: CDR1 MGHDK, CDR2 SYGVNS. The CDR3 covers 14 residues. The V end lost 0 bases, the J end lost 6 bases, and 12 bases lay between the germline ends. CDR3 sequence (DNA): TGTGCCAGCAGTGAATATCACCCGTGGTCCGAGCAGTACTTC. The encoded protein is CASSEYHPWSEQYF.

This sequence joins TRBV27 and TRBJ1-2; D is uncertain. The germline CDR1 and CDR2 sequences are MNHEY and SMNVEV (reference sequence). The CDR3 is 13 amino acids. V dropped 8 bases and J dropped 0 bases, with 10 bases sitting between them. The CDR3 region is CASWTTANYGYTF. In nucleotides, the CDR3 is TGTGCCAGCTGGACGACGGCTAACTATGGCTACACCTTC.

The sample holds one count of this clone. J is TRBJ1-2 and V is TRBV28; a possible D gene is TRBD1 (5 bases). The CDR3 runs 15 residues. With 6 bases removed from V and 4 bases from J, the gap between germline ends came to 18 bases. Germline CDR1 reads MDHEN; CDR2 reads SYDVKM. The CDR3 nucleotides read TGTGCCAGCAGCCCTCGAACGGCCGGGACCTATGGCTACACCTTC. Translating gives CASSPRTAGTYGYTF.

Concerning this clone itself: Additional DNA sequences in this sample encode the identical CDR3. The V gene is TRBV5-1, the J gene TRBJ2-5; D is unclear. The CDR3 is made up of 13 amino acids. Trimming pared 0 bases from V and 4 bases from J, leaving 7 bases between. CDR1 and CDR2 (germline): SGHRS, YFSETQ. DNA of the CDR3: TGCGCCAGCAGCTTGGGACCAGGAGAGACCCAGTACTTC. The encoded protein is CASSLGPGETQYF.

The CDR3 coding sequence is TGTGCCTGGAATGCGGGTTCGGGCACCGGGGAGCTGTTTTTT. Translation gives CAWNAGSGTGELFF. The chain uses TRBV30 and TRBJ2-2; tentative D call: TRBD2 (5 bases). The germline V gene has CDR1 GTSNPN and CDR2 SVGIG (reference sequence). The CDR3 has 14 residues. V was clipped by 4 bases and J by 4 bases, with 13 bases between them.

This clone was observed once. The J gene is TRBJ1-1, the V gene TRBV5-1; tentative D call: TRBD1 (5 bases). The CDR3 is 15 amino acids. Germline CDR1 reads SGHRS; CDR2 reads YFSETQ. The V end was cut by 4 bases, the J end by 3 bases, with 16 bases between. Here the CDR3 DNA reads TGCGCCAGCAGCCCTCTCAGCCCGGGGGACACTGAAGCTTTCTTT. Translating it yields CASSPLSPGDTEAFF.

The chain employs TRBV7-9 and TRBJ1-2, with D uncertain. V gave up 5 bases and J gave up 4 bases, with 23 bases separating them. Germline V CDR1 and CDR2: SEHNR, FQNEAQ (reference sequence). This CDR3 comprises 17 residues. The CDR3 nucleotides read TGTGCCAGCAGCCCCCAATGGGCCCCATCCGCGGTCTATGGCTACACCTTC. Its protein is CASSPQWAPSAVYGYTF.

The rearrangement links TRBV28 to TRBJ2-3; 12 bases are shared with TRBD2. V trimming: 5 bases; J trimming: 6 bases; junction bases outside the gene matches: 12. The length of the CDR3 is 17 residues. CDR1 MDHEN and CDR2 SYDVKM come from the germline V gene. The CDR3 DNA reads as TGTGCCAGCAGTCCCAGGCCTAGCGGGAGGGTTCGCGATACGCAGTATTTT. Its protein product is CASSPRPSGRVRDTQYF.

The chain is built from TRBV12-5 and TRBJ2-1; D perhaps matches TRBD2 (5 bases). Germline values: CDR1 LGHNT, CDR2 FRNRAP. V lost 2 bases and J lost 6, with 8 bases in between. This CDR3 comprises 13 residues. The CDR3 loop is CASGLLGSNEQFF. For the CDR3, the DNA is TGTGCTAGTGGTTTGTTAGGGAGCAATGAGCAGTTCTTC.

This clone was seen a single time. The chain has TRBV6-5 and TRBJ2-1; D unresolved. The germline V and J ends were trimmed by 0 bases and 15 bases, with 21 bases remaining between them. CDR3 size: 15 residues. Germline-derived CDR1 and CDR2 are MNHEY and SVGAGI. CDR3 amino acids: CASSYSKSDGHPGFF. CDR3 nucleotide sequence: TGTGCCAGCAGTTACTCGAAATCGGACGGCCACCCCGGGTTCTTC.

The rearrangement links TRBV2 to TRBJ1-3, with TRBD1 as a possible D gene (5 bases). Trimming stripped 8 bases from V and 1 base from J, with 15 bases between. Germline V gives CDR1 SNHLY, CDR2 FYNNEI. The CDR3 runs 15 residues. The CDR3 nucleotides read TGTGCCAGCGGGGTTGGGGCTCGTTCTGGAAACACCATATATTTT. Residues: CASGVGARSGNTIYF.

Only one count was recorded for this clone. V usage is TRBV19 and J usage is TRBJ2-6, with D perhaps assigned TRBD1 or TRBD2 (5 bases each). The V and J ends lost 8 bases and 2 bases respectively, with 10 bases between them. Germline CDR1 reads LNHDA; CDR2 reads SQIVND (reference sequence). CDR3 length: 14 residues. CDR3 sequence (DNA): TGTGCCAGTGGCTTGGGGGCTGGGGCCAACGTCCTGACTTTC. Protein: CASGLGAGANVLTF. The whole variable domain, filled in from reference TRBV19 and TRBJ2-6, reads DGGITQSPKYLFRKEGQNVTLSCEQNLNHDAMYWYRQDPGQGLRLIYYSQIVNDFQKGDIAEGYSVSREKKESFPLTVTSAQKNPTAFYLCASGLGAGANVLTFGAGSRLTVL.

The chain joins TRBV7-2 to TRBJ1-5, with D perhaps TRBD1 (5 bases). CDR3 length equals 14 residues. CDR1 is SGHTA and CDR2 is FQGNSA in the germline V gene. V gave up 6 bases and J gave up 1 base, with 10 bases separating them. CDR3 nucleotide sequence: TGTGCCAGCAGTATCGACAGAAGCAATCAGCCCCAGCATTTT. Residues: CASSIDRSNQPQHF.